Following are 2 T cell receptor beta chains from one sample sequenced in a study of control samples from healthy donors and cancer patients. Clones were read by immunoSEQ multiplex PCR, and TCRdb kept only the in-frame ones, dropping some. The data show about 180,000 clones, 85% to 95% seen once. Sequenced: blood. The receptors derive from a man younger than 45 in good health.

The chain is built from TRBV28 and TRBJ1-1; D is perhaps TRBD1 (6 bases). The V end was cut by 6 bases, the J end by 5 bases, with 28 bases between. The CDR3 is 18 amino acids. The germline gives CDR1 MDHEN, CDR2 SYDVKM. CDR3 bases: TGTGCCAGCAGACTAAGGCCCCTTCGGGGGGGGCGGAAAACTGAAGCTTTCTTT. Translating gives CASRLRPLRGGRKTEAFF.

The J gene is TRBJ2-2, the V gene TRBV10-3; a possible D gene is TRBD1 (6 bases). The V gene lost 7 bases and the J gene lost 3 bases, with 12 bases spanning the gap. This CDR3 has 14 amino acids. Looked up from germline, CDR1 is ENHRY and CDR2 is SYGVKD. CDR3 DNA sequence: TGTGCCATCACTCGGGCAGGGGACACCGGGGAGCTGTTTTTT. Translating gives CAITRAGDTGELFF.